This T cell receptor beta chain came from a study of blood T cell repertoires in COVID-19. Germline CDR1 is KGHSH and CDR2 is LQKENI. Trimming removed 4 bases from V and 3 bases from J; junction bases left unmatched: 8. The CDR3 has 15 residues. The protocol was immunoSEQ multiplex PCR, while the TCRdb copy is restricted to in-frame clones and leaves out a portion. The profile covers around 160,000 clones, with roughly 81% appearing a single time and 6.5% to 8.5% taken by the ten largest. The sample was peripheral blood. This sequence was found in a human donor with acute or convalescent COVID-19. The donor label of this sample is uncertain. The V call is TRBV18, the J call TRBJ2-7; 8 nucleotides match TRBD1. CDR3 sequence reads: CASSRRDRKYYEQYF. The CDR3 DNA reads as TGTGCCAGCTCACGAAGGGACAGGAAGTACTACGAGCAGTACTTC. Full variable domain (outside the CDR3, taken from reference TRBV18 and TRBJ2-7): NAGVMQNPRHLVRRRGQEARLRCSPMKGHSHVYWYRQLPEEGLKFMVYLQKENIIDESGMPKERFSAEFPKEGPSILRIQQVVRGDSAAYFCASSRRDRKYYEQYFGPGTRLTVT.